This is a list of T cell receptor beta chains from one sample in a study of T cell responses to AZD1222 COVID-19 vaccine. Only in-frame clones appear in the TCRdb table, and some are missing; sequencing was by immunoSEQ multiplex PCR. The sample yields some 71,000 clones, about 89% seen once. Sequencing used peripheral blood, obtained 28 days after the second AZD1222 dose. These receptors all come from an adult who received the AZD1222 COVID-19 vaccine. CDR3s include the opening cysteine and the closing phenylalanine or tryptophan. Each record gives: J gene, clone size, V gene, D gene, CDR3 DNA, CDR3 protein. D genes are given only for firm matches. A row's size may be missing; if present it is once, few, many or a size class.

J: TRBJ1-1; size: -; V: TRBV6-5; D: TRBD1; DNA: TGTGCCAGCAGGACAGGGGAAACTGAAGCTTTCTTT; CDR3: CASRTGETEAFF
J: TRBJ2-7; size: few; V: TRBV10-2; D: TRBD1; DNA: TGCGCCAGCACTGAGCCCGGGACAGGGATCTACGAGCAGTACTTC; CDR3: CASTEPGTGIYEQYF
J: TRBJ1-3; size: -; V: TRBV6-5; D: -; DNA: TGTGCCAGCAGCCGAGGCTTCTCTGGAAACACCATATATTTT; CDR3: CASSRGFSGNTIYF
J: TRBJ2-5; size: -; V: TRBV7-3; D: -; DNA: TGTGCCAGCAGCTTGGGTCTGAAAGAGACCCAGTACTTC; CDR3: CASSLGLKETQYF
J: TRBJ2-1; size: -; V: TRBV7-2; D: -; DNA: TGTGCCAGCAGCCAAGACGGGACCGTTGACTACAATGAGCAGTTCTTC; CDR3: CASSQDGTVDYNEQFF
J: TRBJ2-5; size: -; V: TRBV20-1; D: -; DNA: TGCAGTGCTAGGGACTGGGAGACCCAGTACTTC; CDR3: CSARDWETQYF
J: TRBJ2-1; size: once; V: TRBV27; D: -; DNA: TGTGCCAGCAGTTTCGGGGGACGCAATGAGCAGTTCTTC; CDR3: CASSFGGRNEQFF
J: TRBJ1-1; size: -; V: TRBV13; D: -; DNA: TGTGCCAGCAGCTTGGCGGCAGGGGCTCCGGTCACTGAAGCTTTCTTT; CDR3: CASSLAAGAPVTEAFF
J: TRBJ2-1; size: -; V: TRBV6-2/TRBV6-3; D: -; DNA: TGTGCCAGCAGCCCACGACGGGACAAAATCCTTAAAAGGAATGAGCAGTTCTTC; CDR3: CASSPRRDKILKRNEQFF
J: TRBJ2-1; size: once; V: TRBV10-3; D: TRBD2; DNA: TGTGCCATCAGTGAGTCGACTGCCTGGGGGGGCAATGAGCAGTTCTTC; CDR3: CAISESTAWGGNEQFF
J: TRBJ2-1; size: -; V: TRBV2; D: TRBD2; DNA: TGTGCCAGCAGGCGGGCGGGAGGGAATGAGCAGTTCTTC; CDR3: CASRRAGGNEQFF
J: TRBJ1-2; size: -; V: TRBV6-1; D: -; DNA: TGTGCCAGCAGTGACACGGGTCGAGGAGACTATGGCTACACCTTC; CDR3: CASSDTGRGDYGYTF
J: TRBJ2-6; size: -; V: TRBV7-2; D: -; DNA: TGTGCCAGCAGCTCCGACTGGGTCGGGGCCAACGTCCTGACTTTC; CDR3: CASSSDWVGANVLTF
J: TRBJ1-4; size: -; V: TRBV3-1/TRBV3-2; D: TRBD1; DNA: TGTGCCAGCAGCCAAAACCCGACCCGATCAGGGGGGGGGAAGGAAAAACTGTTTTTT; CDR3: CASSQNPTRSGGGKEKLFF
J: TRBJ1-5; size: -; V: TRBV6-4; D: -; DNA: TGTGCCAGCAGTGAACAGCACAATCAGCCCCAGCATTTT; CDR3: CASSEQHNQPQHF
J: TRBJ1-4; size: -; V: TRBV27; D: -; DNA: TGTGCCAGGACAGTTCATGAAAAACTGTTTTTT; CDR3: CARTVHEKLFF
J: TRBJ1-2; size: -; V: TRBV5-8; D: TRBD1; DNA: TGTGCCAGCAGCTCGACAGGGATATATGGCTACACCTTC; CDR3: CASSSTGIYGYTF
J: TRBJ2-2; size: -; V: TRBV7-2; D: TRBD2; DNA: TGTGCCAGCAGGCCGCCCGGGACTAGTGACACCGGGGAGCTGTTTTTT; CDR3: CASRPPGTSDTGELFF
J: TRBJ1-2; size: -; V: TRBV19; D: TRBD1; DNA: TGTGCCAGCCAAAAAGACAGGGGCTATGGCTACACCTTC; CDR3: CASQKDRGYGYTF
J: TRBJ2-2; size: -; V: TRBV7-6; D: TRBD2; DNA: TGTGCCAGCAGCTTACTGGGACTAGCGGGAGGGAACACCGGGGAGCTGTTTTTT; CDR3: CASSLLGLAGGNTGELFF
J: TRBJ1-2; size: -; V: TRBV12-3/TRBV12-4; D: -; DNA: TGTGCCAGCAGCCAGACAGCCCTCTATGGCTACACCTTC; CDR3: CASSQTALYGYTF
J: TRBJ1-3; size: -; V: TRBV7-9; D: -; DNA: TGTGCCAGCACGCCTCAGCGGGATAGGGACTGGAGGAACACCATATATTTT; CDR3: CASTPQRDRDWRNTIYF
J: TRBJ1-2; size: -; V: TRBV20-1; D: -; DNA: TGCAGTGCGCGTGGGGCACACGGCTACACCTTC; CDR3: CSARGAHGYTF
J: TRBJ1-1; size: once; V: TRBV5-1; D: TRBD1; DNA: TGCGCCAGCAGCTCGGGACAGGAGTTAACTGAAGCTTTCTTT; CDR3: CASSSGQELTEAFF